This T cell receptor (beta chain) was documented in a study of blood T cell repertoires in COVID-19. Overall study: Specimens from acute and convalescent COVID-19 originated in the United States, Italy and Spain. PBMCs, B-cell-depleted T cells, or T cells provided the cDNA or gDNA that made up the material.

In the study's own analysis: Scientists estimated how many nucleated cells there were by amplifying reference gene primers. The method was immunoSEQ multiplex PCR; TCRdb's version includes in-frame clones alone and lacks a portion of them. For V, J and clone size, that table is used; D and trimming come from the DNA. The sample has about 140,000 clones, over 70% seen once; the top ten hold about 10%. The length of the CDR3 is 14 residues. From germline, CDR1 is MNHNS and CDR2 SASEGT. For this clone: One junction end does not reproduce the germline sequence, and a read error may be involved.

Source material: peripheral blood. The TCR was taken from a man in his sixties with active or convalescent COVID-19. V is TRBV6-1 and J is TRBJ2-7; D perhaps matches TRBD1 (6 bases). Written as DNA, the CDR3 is TGTGCCAGCACTGAAAGGGGGAGTGATCGCGAGCAGTACTTC. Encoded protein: CASTERGSDREQYF.